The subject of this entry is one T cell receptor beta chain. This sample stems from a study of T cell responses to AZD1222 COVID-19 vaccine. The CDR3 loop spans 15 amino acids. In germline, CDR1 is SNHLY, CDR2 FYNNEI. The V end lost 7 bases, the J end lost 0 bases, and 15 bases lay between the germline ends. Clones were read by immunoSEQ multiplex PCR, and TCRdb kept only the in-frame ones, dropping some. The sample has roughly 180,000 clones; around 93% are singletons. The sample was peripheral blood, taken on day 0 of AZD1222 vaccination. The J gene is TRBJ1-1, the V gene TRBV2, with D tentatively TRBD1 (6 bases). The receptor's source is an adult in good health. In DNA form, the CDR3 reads TGTGCCAGCAACTCAAAGGGGGTTTTGAACACTGAAGCTTTCTTT. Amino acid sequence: CASNSKGVLNTEAFF.